Sequencing of this TCR beta chain was carried out in a study of beta chain features in type 1 diabetes. Broader study findings: Shorter TCRB CDR3s, moderately but significantly so, were found in Type 1 diabetes patients in all four CD4+ subsets.

On this clone: Its antigen is undetermined.

As every portion of the isolated RNA was reverse transcribed, the sequencing read expressed TCRB transcripts. TCRdb keeps only in-frame clones here, not all; method: immunoSEQ multiplex PCR. The sample consists of about 160,000 clones, just over 8% of them appearing once. Between the trimmed V and J ends, which lost 2 bases and 0 bases, there was a span of 7 bases. Germline loops: CDR1 GTSNPN, CDR2 SVGIG (reference sequence). The CDR3 is 13 amino acids. Each of the CD4+ naive, central memory, regulatory and stem cell-like memory populations was sorted via CD45RO/CCR7/CD25/CD127/CD95/CD27. The sample comprised central memory CD4+ T cells from blood. This clonotype was obtained from a woman aged 18-29 years with type 1 diabetes. This chain uses TRBV30 with TRBJ1-2; no clear D. In DNA form, the CDR3 reads TGTGCCTGGAGTCCGGGAGCTAACTATGGCTACACCTTC. It yields the protein CAWSPGANYGYTF. Full variable domain (remainder filled in from reference TRBV30 and TRBJ1-2): SQTIHQWPATLVQPVGSPLSLECTVEGTSNPNLYWYRQAAGRGLQLLFYSVGIGQISSEVPQNLSASRPQDRQFILSSKKLLLSDSGFYLCAWSPGANYGYTFGSGTRLTVV.